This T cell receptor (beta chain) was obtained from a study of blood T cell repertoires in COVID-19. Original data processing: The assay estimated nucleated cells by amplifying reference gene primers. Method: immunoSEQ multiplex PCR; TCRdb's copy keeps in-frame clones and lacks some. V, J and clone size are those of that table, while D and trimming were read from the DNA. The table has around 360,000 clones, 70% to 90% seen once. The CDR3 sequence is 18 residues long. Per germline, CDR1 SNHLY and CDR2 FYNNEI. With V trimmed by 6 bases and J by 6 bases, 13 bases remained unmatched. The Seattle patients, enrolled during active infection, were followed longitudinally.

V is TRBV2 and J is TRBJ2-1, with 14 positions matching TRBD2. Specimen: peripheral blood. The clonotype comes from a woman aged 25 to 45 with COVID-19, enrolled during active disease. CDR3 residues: CASRPVGSGLAGVNEQFF. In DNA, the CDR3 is TGTGCCAGCAGACCGGTGGGATCGGGACTAGCGGGAGTCAATGAGCAGTTCTTC.